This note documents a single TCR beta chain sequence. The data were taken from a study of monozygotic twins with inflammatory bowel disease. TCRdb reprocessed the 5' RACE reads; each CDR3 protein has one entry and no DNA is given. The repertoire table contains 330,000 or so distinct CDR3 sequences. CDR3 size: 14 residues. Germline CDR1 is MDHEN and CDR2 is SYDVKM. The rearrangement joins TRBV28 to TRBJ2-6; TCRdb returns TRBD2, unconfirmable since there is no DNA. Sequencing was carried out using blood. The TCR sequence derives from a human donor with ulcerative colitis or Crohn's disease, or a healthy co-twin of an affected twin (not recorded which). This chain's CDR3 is CASSGRAGANVLTF. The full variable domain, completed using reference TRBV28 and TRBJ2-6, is DVKVTQSSRYLVKRTGEKVFLECVQDMDHENMFWYRQDPGLGLRLIYFSYDVKMKEKGDIPEGYSVSREKKERFSLILESASTNQTSMYLCASSGRAGANVLTFGAGSRLTVL.